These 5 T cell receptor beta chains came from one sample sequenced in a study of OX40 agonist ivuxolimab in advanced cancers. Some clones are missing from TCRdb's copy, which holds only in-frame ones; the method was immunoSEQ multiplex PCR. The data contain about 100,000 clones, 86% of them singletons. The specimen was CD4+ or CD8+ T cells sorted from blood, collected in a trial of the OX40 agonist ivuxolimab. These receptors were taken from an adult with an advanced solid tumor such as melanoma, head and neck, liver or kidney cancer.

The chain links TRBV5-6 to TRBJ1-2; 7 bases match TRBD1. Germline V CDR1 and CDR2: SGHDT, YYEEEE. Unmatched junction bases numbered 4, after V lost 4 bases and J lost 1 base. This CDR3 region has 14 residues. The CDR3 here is CASSRDSRNYGYTF. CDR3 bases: TGTGCCAGCAGCCGGGACAGTCGTAACTATGGCTACACCTTC. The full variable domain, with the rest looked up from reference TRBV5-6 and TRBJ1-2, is DAGVTQSPTHLIKTRGQQVTLRCSPKSGHDTVSWYQQALGQGPQFIFQYYEEEERQRGNFPDRFSGHQFPNYSSELNVNALLLGDSALYLCASSRDSRNYGYTFGSGTRLTVV.

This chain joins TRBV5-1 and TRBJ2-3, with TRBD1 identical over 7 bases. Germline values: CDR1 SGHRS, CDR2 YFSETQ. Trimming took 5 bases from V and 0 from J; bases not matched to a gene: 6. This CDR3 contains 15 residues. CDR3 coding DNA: TGCGCCAGCAGTTTGACAGGGACGAGCACAGATACGCAGTATTTT. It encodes CASSLTGTSTDTQYF.

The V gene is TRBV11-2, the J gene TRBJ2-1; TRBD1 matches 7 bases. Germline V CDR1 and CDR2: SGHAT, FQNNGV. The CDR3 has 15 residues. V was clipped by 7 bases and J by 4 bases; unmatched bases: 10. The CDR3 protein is CASTFGDSQYNEQFF. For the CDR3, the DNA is TGTGCCAGCACCTTTGGGGACAGTCAGTACAATGAGCAGTTCTTC.

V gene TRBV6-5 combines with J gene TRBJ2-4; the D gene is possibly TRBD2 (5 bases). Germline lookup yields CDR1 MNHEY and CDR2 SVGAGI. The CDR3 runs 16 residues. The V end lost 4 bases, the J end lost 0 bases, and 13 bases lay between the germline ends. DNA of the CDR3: TGTGCCAGCAGTTGGACGGAGGAACTAGCCAAAAACATTCAGTACTTC. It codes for CASSWTEELAKNIQYF.

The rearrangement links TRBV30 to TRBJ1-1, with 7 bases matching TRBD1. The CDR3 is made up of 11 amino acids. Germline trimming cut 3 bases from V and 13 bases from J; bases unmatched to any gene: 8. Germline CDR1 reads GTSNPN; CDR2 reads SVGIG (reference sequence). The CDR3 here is CAWSQGGLRFF. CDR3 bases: TGTGCCTGGAGCCAGGGGGGCCTGCGTTTCTTT.